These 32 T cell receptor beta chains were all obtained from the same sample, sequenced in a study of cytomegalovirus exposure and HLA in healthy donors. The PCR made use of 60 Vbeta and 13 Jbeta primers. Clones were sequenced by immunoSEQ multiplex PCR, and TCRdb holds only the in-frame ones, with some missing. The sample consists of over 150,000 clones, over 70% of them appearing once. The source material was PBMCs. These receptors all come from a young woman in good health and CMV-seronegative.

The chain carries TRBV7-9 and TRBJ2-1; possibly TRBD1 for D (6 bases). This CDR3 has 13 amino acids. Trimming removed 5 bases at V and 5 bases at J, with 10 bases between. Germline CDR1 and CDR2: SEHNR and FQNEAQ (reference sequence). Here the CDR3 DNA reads TGTGCCAGCAGCGTTACAGGGAACAATGAGCAGTTCTTC. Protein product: CASSVTGNNEQFF.

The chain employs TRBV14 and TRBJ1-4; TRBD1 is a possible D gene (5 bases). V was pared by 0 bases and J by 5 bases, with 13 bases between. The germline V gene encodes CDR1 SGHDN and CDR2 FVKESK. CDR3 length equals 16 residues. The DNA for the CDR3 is TGTGCCAGCAGCCAAGAATGGAGGGGCCAAAATGAAAAACTGTTTTTT. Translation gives CASSQEWRGQNEKLFF.

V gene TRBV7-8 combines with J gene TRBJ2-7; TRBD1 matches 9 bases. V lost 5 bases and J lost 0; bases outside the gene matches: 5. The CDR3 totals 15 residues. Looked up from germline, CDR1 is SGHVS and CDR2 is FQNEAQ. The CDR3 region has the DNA TGTGCCAGCAGCCCGGGGACAGGGAGCTCCTACGAGCAGTACTTC. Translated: CASSPGTGSSYEQYF.

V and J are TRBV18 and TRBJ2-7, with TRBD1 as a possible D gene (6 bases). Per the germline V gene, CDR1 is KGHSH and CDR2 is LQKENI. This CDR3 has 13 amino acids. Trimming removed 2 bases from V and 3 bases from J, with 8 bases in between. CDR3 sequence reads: CASSPNRDYEQYF. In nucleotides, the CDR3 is TGTGCCAGCTCACCAAACAGGGACTACGAGCAGTACTTC.

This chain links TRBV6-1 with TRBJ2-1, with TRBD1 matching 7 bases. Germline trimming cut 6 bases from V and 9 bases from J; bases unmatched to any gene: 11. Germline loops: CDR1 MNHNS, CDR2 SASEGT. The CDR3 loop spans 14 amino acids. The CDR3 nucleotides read TGTGCCAGCAGGGCCCTTTCGACAGGGACTGAGCAGTTCTTC. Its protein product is CASRALSTGTEQFF.

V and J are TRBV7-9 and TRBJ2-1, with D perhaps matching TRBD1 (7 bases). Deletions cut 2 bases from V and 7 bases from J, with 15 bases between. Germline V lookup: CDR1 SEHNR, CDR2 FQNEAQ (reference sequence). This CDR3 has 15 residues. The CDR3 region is CASSLTQTGRNEQFF. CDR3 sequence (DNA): TGTGCCAGCAGCTTAACGCAGACAGGGAGGAATGAGCAGTTCTTC. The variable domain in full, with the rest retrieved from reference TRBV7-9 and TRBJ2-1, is DTGVSQNPRHKITKRGQNVTFRCDPISEHNRLYWYRQTLGQGPEFLTYFQNEAQLEKSRLLSDRFSAERPKGSFSTLEIQRTEQGDSAMYLCASSLTQTGRNEQFFGPGTRLTVL.

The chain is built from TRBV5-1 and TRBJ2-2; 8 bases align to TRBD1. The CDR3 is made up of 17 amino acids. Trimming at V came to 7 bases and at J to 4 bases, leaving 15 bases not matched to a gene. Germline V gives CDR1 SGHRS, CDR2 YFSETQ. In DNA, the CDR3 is TGCGCCAGCGGTGCGGACAGGGTGTTTGGTAGCACCGGGGAGCTGTTTTTT. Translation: CASGADRVFGSTGELFF.

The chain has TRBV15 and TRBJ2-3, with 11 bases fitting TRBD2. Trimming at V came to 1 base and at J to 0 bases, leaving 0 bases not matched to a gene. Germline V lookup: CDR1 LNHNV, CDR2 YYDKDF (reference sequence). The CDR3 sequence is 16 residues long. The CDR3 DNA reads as TGTGCCACCAGCAGAGGGACTAGCGGGAGCACAGATACGCAGTATTTT. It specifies CATSRGTSGSTDTQYF.

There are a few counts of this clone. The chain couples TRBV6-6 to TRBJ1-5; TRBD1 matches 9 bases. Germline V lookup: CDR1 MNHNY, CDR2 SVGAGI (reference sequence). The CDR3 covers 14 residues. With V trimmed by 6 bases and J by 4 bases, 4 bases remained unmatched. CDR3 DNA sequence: TGTGCCAGCAGCCGGGACAGGGAAAATCAGCCCCAGCATTTT. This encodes CASSRDRENQPQHF.

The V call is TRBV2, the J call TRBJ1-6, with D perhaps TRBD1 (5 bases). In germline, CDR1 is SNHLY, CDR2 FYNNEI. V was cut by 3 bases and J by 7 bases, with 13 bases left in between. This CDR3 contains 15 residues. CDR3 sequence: CASSESGLTNSPLHF. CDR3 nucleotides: TGTGCCAGCAGTGAGTCGGGACTGACGAATTCACCCCTCCACTTT.

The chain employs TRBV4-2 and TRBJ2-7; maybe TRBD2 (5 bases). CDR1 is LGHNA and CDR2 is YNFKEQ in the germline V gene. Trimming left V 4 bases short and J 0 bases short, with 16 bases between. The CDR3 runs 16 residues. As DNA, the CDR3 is TGTGCCAGCAGCCCCAGAACCCACGGGAACTCCTACGAGCAGTACTTC. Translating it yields CASSPRTHGNSYEQYF.

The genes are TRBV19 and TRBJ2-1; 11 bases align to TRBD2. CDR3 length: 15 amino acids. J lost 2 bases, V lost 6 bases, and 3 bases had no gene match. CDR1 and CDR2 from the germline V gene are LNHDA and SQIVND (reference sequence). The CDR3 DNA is TGTGCCAGTAGACGGGGACTAGCGGCCTACAATGAGCAGTTCTTC. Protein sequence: CASRRGLAAYNEQFF.

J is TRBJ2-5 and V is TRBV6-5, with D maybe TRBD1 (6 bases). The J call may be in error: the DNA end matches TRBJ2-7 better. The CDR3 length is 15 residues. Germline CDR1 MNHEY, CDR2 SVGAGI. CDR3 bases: TGTGCCAGCAGTTACTCGTCGACAGGACACTACGAGCAGTACTTC. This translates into CASSYSSTGHYEQYF.

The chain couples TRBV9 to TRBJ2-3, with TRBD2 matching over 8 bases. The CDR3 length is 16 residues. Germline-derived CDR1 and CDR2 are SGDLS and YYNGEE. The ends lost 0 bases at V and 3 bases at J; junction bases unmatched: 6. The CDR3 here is CASSVGAAGDTDTQYF. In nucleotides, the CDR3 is TGTGCCAGCAGCGTAGGTGCAGCGGGGGATACAGATACGCAGTATTTT.

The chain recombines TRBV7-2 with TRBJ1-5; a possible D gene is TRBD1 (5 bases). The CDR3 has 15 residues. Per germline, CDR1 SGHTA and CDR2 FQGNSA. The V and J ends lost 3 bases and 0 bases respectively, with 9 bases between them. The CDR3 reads CASSLVDNSNQPQHF. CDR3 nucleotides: TGTGCCAGCAGCTTGGTGGACAATAGCAATCAGCCCCAGCATTTT.

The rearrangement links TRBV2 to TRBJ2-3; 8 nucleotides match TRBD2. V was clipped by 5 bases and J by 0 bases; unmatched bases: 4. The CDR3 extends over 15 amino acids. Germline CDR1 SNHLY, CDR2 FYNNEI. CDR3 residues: CASSISGVSTDTQYF. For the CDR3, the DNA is TGTGCCAGCAGTATTAGCGGGGTGAGCACAGATACGCAGTATTTT.

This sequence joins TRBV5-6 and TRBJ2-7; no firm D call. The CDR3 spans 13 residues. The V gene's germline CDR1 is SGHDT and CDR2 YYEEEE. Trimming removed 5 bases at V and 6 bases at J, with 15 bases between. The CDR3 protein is CASRTHGDSEQYF. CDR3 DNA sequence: TGTGCCAGCAGGACTCATGGAGATTCCGAGCAGTACTTC.

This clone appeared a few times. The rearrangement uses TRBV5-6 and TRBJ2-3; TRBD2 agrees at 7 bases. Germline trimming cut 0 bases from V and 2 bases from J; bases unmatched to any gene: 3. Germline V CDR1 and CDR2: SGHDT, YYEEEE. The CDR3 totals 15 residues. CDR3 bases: TGTGCCAGCAGCTTGGCAGCGGGGCTCACAGATACGCAGTATTTT. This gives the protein CASSLAAGLTDTQYF.

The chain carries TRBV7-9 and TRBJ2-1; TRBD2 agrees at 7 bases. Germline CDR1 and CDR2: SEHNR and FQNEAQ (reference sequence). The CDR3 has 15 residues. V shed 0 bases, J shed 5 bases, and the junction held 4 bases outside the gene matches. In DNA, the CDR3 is TGTGCCAGCAGCTTAGCGCTAGCGGTCCACAATGAGCAGTTCTTC. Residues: CASSLALAVHNEQFF.

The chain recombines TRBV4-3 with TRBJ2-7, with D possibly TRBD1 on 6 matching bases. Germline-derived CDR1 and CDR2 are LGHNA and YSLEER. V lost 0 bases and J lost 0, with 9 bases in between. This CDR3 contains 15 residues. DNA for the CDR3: TGCGCCAGCAGCCAAGAGGGACATAGCTCCTACGAGCAGTACTTC. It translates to CASSQEGHSSYEQYF.

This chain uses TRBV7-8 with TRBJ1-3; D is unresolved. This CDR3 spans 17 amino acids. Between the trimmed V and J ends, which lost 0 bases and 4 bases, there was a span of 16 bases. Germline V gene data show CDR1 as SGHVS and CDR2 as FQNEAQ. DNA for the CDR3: TGTGCCAGCAGCTTAGCTGGAGGCTTTGAGCCAGGAAACACCATATATTTT. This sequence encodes CASSLAGGFEPGNTIYF.

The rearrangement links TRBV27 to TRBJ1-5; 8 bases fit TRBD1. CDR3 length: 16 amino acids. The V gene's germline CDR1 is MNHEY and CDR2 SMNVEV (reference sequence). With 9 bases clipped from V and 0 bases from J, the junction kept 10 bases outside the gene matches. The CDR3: CASQDRGKDSNQPQHF. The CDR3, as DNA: TGTGCCAGTCAAGACAGGGGAAAGGATAGCAATCAGCCCCAGCATTTT.

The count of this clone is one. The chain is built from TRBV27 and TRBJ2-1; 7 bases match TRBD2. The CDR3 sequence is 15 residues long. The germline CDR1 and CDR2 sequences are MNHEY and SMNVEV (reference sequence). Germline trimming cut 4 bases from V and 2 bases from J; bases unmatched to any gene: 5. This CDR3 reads CASSYEGLTYNEQFF. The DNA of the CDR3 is TGTGCCAGCAGTTATGAGGGACTAACCTACAATGAGCAGTTCTTC.

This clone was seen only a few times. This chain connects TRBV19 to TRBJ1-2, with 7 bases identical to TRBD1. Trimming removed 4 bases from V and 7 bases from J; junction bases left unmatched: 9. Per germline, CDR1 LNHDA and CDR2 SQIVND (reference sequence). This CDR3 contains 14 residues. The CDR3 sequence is CASSKEQGSVGYTF. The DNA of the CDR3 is TGTGCCAGTAGTAAAGAACAGGGGAGTGTTGGCTACACCTTC.

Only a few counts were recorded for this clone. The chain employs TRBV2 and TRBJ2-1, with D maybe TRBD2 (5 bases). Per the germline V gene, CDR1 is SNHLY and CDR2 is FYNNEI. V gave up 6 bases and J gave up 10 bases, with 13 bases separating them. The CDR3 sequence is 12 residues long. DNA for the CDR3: TGTGCCAGCAGCCCCGGGGTGGGCGAGCAGTTCTTC. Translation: CASSPGVGEQFF. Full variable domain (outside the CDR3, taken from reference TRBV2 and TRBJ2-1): EPEVTQTPSHQVTQMGQEVILRCVPISNHLYFYWYRQILGQKVEFLVSFYNNEISEKSEIFDDQFSVERPDGSNFTLKIRSTKLEDSAMYFCASSPGVGEQFFGPGTRLTVL.

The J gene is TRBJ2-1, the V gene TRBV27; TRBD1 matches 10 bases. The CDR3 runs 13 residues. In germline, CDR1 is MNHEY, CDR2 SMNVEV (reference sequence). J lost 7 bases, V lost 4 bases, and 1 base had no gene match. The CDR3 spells CASSSDRGNEQFF. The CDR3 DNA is TGTGCCAGCAGTTCGGACAGGGGGAATGAGCAGTTCTTC.

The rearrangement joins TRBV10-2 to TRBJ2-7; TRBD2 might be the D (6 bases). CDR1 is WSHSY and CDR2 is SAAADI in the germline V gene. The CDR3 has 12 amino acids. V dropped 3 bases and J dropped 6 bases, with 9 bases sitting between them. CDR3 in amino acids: CASSEGGSEQYF. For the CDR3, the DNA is TGCGCCAGCAGTGAAGGAGGGTCCGAGCAGTACTTC.

The CDR3 is CASREQNLETQYF. CDR3 sequence (DNA): TGTGCCAGCAGAGAACAGAATTTGGAGACCCAGTACTTC. V is TRBV7-9 and J is TRBJ2-5; D is ambiguous. The V end was cut by 6 bases, the J end by 5 bases, with 13 bases between. The germline V gene has CDR1 SEHNR and CDR2 FQNEAQ (reference sequence). The CDR3 extends over 13 amino acids.

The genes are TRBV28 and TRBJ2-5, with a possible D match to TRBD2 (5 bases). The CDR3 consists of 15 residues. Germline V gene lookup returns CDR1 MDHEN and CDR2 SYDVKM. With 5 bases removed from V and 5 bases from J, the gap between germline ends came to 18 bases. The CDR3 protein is CASSPSGGPMETQYF. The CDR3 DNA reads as TGTGCCAGCAGTCCGAGCGGAGGTCCGATGGAGACCCAGTACTTC.

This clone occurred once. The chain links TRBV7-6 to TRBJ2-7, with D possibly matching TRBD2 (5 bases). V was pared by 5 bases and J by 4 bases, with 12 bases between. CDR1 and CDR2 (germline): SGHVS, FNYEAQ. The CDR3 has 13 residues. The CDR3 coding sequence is TGTGCCAGCAGCACGAATCGGGGTTACGAGCAGTACTTC. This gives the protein CASSTNRGYEQYF.

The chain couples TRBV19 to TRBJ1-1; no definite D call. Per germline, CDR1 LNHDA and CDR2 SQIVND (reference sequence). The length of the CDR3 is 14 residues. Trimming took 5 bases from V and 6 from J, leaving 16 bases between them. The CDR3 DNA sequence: TGTGCCAGTAGTCGCGGTTCAGACTACTCTGAAGCTTTCTTT. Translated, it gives CASSRGSDYSEAFF. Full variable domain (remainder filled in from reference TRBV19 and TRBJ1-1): DGGITQSPKYLFRKEGQNVTLSCEQNLNHDAMYWYRQDPGQGLRLIYYSQIVNDFQKGDIAEGYSVSREKKESFPLTVTSAQKNPTAFYLCASSRGSDYSEAFFGQGTRLTVV.

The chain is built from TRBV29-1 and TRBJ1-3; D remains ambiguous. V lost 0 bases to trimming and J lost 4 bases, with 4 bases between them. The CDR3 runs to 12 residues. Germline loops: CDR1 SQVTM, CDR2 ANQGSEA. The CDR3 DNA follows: TGCAGCGTTGAAGATCTGGGAAACACCATATATTTT. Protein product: CSVEDLGNTIYF. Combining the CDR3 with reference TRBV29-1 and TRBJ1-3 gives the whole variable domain SAVISQKPSRDICQRGTSLTIQCQVDSQVTMMFWYRQQPGQSLTLIATANQGSEATYESGFVIDKFPISRPNLTFSTLTVSNMSPEDSSIYLCSVEDLGNTIYFGEGSWLTVV.